A single sample is the source of the 9 T cell receptor beta chains below, sequenced in a study of identical twins. TCRdb analysed the 5' RACE reads with MiXCR anew, one entry per CDR3 protein. The sample carries about 530,000 distinct CDR3 sequences, approximately 20% recorded once. This sample was shared with a second study, whose subject was yellow fever vaccine responses in identical twins.

The sample comprised CD4+ T cells sorted from blood. The receptors here all came from a woman aged 18-29 years in good health.

This chain uses TRBV7-9 with TRBJ2-1; 14 bases match TRBD2. This CDR3 has 15 residues. The germline gives CDR1 SEHNR, CDR2 FQNEAQ (reference sequence). V lost 4 bases, J lost 9 bases, and 5 bases stayed unmatched. DNA of the CDR3: TGTGCCAGCAGCTCGACTAGCGGGAGGGCCTTTGAGCAGTTCTTC. Its translation: CASSSTSGRAFEQFF. Full variable domain (missing parts from reference TRBV7-9 and TRBJ2-1): DTGVSQNPRHKITKRGQNVTFRCDPISEHNRLYWYRQTLGQGPEFLTYFQNEAQLEKSRLLSDRFSAERPKGSFSTLEIQRTEQGDSAMYLCASSSTSGRAFEQFFGPGTRLTVL.

This clonotype has a handful of counts. The V and J genes are TRBV2 and TRBJ2-5; the D gene is possibly TRBD1 (6 bases). This CDR3 spans 14 amino acids. From germline, CDR1 is SNHLY and CDR2 FYNNEI. The V end was cut by 0 bases, the J end by 13 bases, with 18 bases between. This CDR3 is CASSEALLGTPLYF. In DNA form, the CDR3 reads TGTGCCAGCAGTGAAGCGCTTCTGGGGACACCGTTGTACTTC.

This clonotype showed up just a few times. This rearrangement joins TRBV5-1 to TRBJ2-1; weak D call: TRBD2 (5 bases). The CDR3 contains 15 residues. V was cut by 4 bases and J by 0 bases, with 11 bases left in between. Looked up from germline, CDR1 is SGHRS and CDR2 is YFSETQ. The DNA for the CDR3 is TGCGCCAGCAGCCAAGCGGTTAGCTCCTACAATGAGCAGTTCTTC. It encodes CASSQAVSSYNEQFF.

The genes are TRBV27 and TRBJ2-1; 12 bases map to TRBD2. The V segment lost 8 bases and the J segment 3 bases; nucleotides outside the gene matches: 5. The CDR3 spans 15 residues. The V gene's germline CDR1 is MNHEY and CDR2 SMNVEV (reference sequence). CDR3 nucleotides: TGTGCCAGCCGAGAGACTAGCGGGAGCTACAATGAGCAGTTCTTC. Its translation: CASRETSGSYNEQFF.

This clonotype has only a few counts. The CDR3 spells CATTGQGAPGGEQFF. Here the CDR3 DNA reads TGTGCCACCACTGGACAGGGGGCGCCGGGGGGTGAGCAGTTCTTC. The V and J genes are TRBV15 and TRBJ2-1, with TRBD1 matching over 11 bases. V was pared by 7 bases and J by 9 bases, with 11 bases of the junction left unmatched. The CDR3 has 15 residues. Germline V gene lookup returns CDR1 LNHNV and CDR2 YYDKDF (reference sequence).

This clonotype has just a few counts. This chain joins TRBV12-3 or TRBV12-4 and TRBJ2-3; 11 bases fit TRBD2. The CDR3 consists of 18 residues. J lost 4 bases, V lost 10 bases, and 19 bases had no gene match. The CDR3 here is CAITQRSGRAPLPDTQYF. The CDR3 nucleotides read TGTGCCATCACCCAACGTAGCGGGAGGGCCCCCCTCCCAGATACGCAGTATTTT.

In this sample, this clonotype turned up a few times. This chain connects TRBV14 to TRBJ2-1; the match to TRBD2 covers 14 bases. J gave up 9 bases and V 4 bases, and 14 bases lay outside the gene matches. Germline V gene sequence: CDR1 SGHDN, CDR2 FVKESK. The length of the CDR3 is 18 residues. The CDR3 region is CASSRSWGLAGAPPEQFF. CDR3 coding DNA: TGTGCCAGCAGCCGAAGCTGGGGACTAGCGGGAGCTCCCCCTGAGCAGTTCTTC.

The V gene is TRBV10-1, the J gene TRBJ1-1; possibly TRBD1 for D (5 bases). This CDR3 contains 13 residues. Germline V lookup: CDR1 WNHNN, CDR2 SYGVQD (reference sequence). V was clipped by 3 bases and J by 1 base, with 6 bases between them. CDR3 amino acids: CASSDGGNTEAFF. The CDR3 nucleotides read TGCGCCAGCAGTGACGGGGGGAACACTGAAGCTTTCTTT.

This chain uses TRBV12-3 or TRBV12-4 with TRBJ1-1; 8 bases map to TRBD1. V lost 1 base, J lost 4 bases, and 11 bases stayed unmatched. The CDR3 contains 17 residues. The CDR3 nucleotides read TGTGCCAGCAGTTTAGGTTTCGCACAGGGGGAGAGCACTGAAGCTTTCTTT. As protein: CASSLGFAQGESTEAFF.